These T cell receptor beta chains were read from a single sample in a study of T cell responses to AZD1222 COVID-19 vaccine. Clones were read by immunoSEQ multiplex PCR, and TCRdb kept only the in-frame ones, dropping some. The sample yields 80,000 or so clones, over 80% seen once. Source: peripheral blood, taken on day 0 of MenACWY control vaccination. The source is an adult in good health. Both conserved end residues are part of each CDR3. A D gene is named only where the DNA matches it firmly. Some rows have no size entry. The others give once, few or many, or a class for an expanded clone.

v_call: TRBV7-9
clone_size: .
cdr3_length: 14
j_call: TRBJ2-3
d_call: TRBD2
cdr3_nt: TGTGCCAGCAGCCTGGGACTAGCGGCCGATACGCAGTATTTT
cdr3_aa: CASSLGLAADTQYF

v_call: TRBV27
clone_size: .
cdr3_length: 15
j_call: TRBJ1-4
d_call: .
cdr3_nt: TGTGCCAGCAGTCAAATTTGGGGGTTCGGGGAAAAACTGTTTTTT
cdr3_aa: CASSQIWGFGEKLFF

v_call: TRBV6-1
clone_size: .
cdr3_length: 15
j_call: TRBJ1-5
d_call: TRBD1
cdr3_nt: TGTGCCAGCAGTGAATATTCAGGGGGGAATCAGCCCCAGCATTTT
cdr3_aa: CASSEYSGGNQPQHF

v_call: TRBV5-5
clone_size: .
cdr3_length: 16
j_call: TRBJ2-2
d_call: .
cdr3_nt: TGTGCCAGCAGCCCATTACCGCCAGGACAGACCGGGGAGCTGTTTTTT
cdr3_aa: CASSPLPPGQTGELFF

v_call: TRBV5-4
clone_size: once
cdr3_length: 16
j_call: TRBJ2-7
d_call: TRBD1
cdr3_nt: TGTGCCAGCAGCTTGGCCTTGGGACAGGGGGCGAAGGAGCAGTACTTC
cdr3_aa: CASSLALGQGAKEQYF

v_call: TRBV4-3
clone_size: .
cdr3_length: 13
j_call: TRBJ2-7
d_call: .
cdr3_nt: TGCGCCAGCGGGCTAACACTCAACTACGAGCAGTACTTC
cdr3_aa: CASGLTLNYEQYF

v_call: TRBV14
clone_size: .
cdr3_length: 15
j_call: TRBJ2-1
d_call: TRBD2
cdr3_nt: TGTGCCAGCAGCCCCAGCGGGAGTTGGGTCAATGAGCAGTTCTTC
cdr3_aa: CASSPSGSWVNEQFF

v_call: TRBV3-1/TRBV3-2
clone_size: .
cdr3_length: 18
j_call: TRBJ2-3
d_call: TRBD2
cdr3_nt: TGTGCCAGCAGAACAACCGGGACTAGCGGTTCCGGCGGAGGTACGCAGTATTTT
cdr3_aa: CASRTTGTSGSGGGTQYF

v_call: TRBV28
clone_size: once
cdr3_length: 11
j_call: TRBJ1-1
d_call: .
cdr3_nt: TGTGTGGCCCGACGGAACACTGAAGCTTTCTTT
cdr3_aa: CVARRNTEAFF

v_call: TRBV9
clone_size: .
cdr3_length: 15
j_call: TRBJ2-1
d_call: TRBD2
cdr3_nt: TGTGCCAGCAGCGATGGACTAGCGGGACGACGCGAGCAGTTCTTC
cdr3_aa: CASSDGLAGRREQFF

v_call: TRBV18
clone_size: .
cdr3_length: 13
j_call: TRBJ1-4
d_call: .
cdr3_nt: TGTGCCAGCTCACTTCGGGATAATGAAAAACTGTTTTTT
cdr3_aa: CASSLRDNEKLFF

v_call: TRBV7-8
clone_size: once
cdr3_length: 17
j_call: TRBJ1-3
d_call: .
cdr3_nt: TGTGCCAGCAGCGCAGGGACCGCGAGTTATAGAGGAAACACCATATATTTT
cdr3_aa: CASSAGTASYRGNTIYF

v_call: TRBV29-1
clone_size: once
cdr3_length: 11
j_call: TRBJ1-1
d_call: .
cdr3_nt: TGCAGCGTTGAGGGTACCACTGAAGCTTTCTTT
cdr3_aa: CSVEGTTEAFF

v_call: TRBV30
clone_size: .
cdr3_length: 12
j_call: TRBJ1-1
d_call: .
cdr3_nt: TGTGCCTGGAGGGTAGGGGACACTGAAGCTTTCTTT
cdr3_aa: CAWRVGDTEAFF

v_call: TRBV11-2
clone_size: .
cdr3_length: 14
j_call: TRBJ2-7
d_call: TRBD1
cdr3_nt: TGTGCCAGCAGCTTACCGGGACAGTTCTACGAGCAGTACTTC
cdr3_aa: CASSLPGQFYEQYF

v_call: TRBV29-1
clone_size: once
cdr3_length: 10
j_call: TRBJ1-3
d_call: .
cdr3_nt: TGCAGCGCTCAAGGGAACACCATATATTTT
cdr3_aa: CSAQGNTIYF

v_call: TRBV10-2
clone_size: .
cdr3_length: 15
j_call: TRBJ2-7
d_call: .
cdr3_nt: TGCGCCAGCAGCAAGGCGGACGGTTTATCCTACGAGCAGTACTTC
cdr3_aa: CASSKADGLSYEQYF

v_call: TRBV3-1/TRBV3-2
clone_size: .
cdr3_length: 15
j_call: TRBJ1-4
d_call: TRBD1
cdr3_nt: TGTGCCAGCAGCCCCCAGACAGGGGGAGAAGAAAAACTGTTTTTT
cdr3_aa: CASSPQTGGEEKLFF

v_call: TRBV28
clone_size: few
cdr3_length: 16
j_call: TRBJ1-3
d_call: .
cdr3_nt: TGTGCCAGCAGTTTAAAGGGACTCAGCTCTGGAAACACCATATATTTT
cdr3_aa: CASSLKGLSSGNTIYF

v_call: TRBV7-9
clone_size: .
cdr3_length: 13
j_call: TRBJ1-1
d_call: .
cdr3_nt: TGTGCCAGCAGCCCGGACCCGGCGGCTGAAGCTTTCTTT
cdr3_aa: CASSPDPAAEAFF

v_call: TRBV27
clone_size: .
cdr3_length: 13
j_call: TRBJ1-6
d_call: .
cdr3_nt: TGTGCCAGCAGGGACGGCTATAATTCACCCCTCCACTTT
cdr3_aa: CASRDGYNSPLHF

v_call: TRBV5-8
clone_size: .
cdr3_length: 15
j_call: TRBJ2-1
d_call: .
cdr3_nt: TGTGCCAGCAGCCCCTCCAGTAGCTCCTACAATGAGCAGTTCTTC
cdr3_aa: CASSPSSSSYNEQFF

v_call: TRBV5-1
clone_size: .
cdr3_length: 14
j_call: TRBJ2-1
d_call: .
cdr3_nt: TGCGCCAGCAGCTTGGGACGGGTTCATAGTGAGCAGTTCTTC
cdr3_aa: CASSLGRVHSEQFF

v_call: TRBV19
clone_size: .
cdr3_length: 14
j_call: TRBJ2-7
d_call: TRBD1
cdr3_nt: TGTGCCAGTAGAGACGGGACAGACCCCTACGAGCAGTACTTC
cdr3_aa: CASRDGTDPYEQYF

v_call: TRBV7-3
clone_size: .
cdr3_length: 13
j_call: TRBJ1-1
d_call: TRBD1
cdr3_nt: TGTGCCAGCAGCTCAGGGACAGGGACTGAAGCTTTCTTT
cdr3_aa: CASSSGTGTEAFF

v_call: TRBV19
clone_size: .
cdr3_length: 13
j_call: TRBJ2-2
d_call: .
cdr3_nt: TGTGCCAGTAGCGACAGGAACACCGGGGAGCTGTTTTTT
cdr3_aa: CASSDRNTGELFF

v_call: TRBV18
clone_size: once
cdr3_length: 16
j_call: TRBJ2-2
d_call: TRBD1
cdr3_nt: TGTGCCAGCTCACCGACAGGGGGCGCAGGAACCGGGGAGCTGTTTTTT
cdr3_aa: CASSPTGGAGTGELFF

v_call: TRBV12-3/TRBV12-4
clone_size: .
cdr3_length: 13
j_call: TRBJ1-2
d_call: .
cdr3_nt: TGTGCCAGCAGTTTTGATCGGATTTATGGCTACACCTTC
cdr3_aa: CASSFDRIYGYTF

v_call: TRBV2
clone_size: .
cdr3_length: 16
j_call: TRBJ2-6
d_call: .
cdr3_nt: TGTGCCAGCGATGGCCCCGAGGGTTCTGGGGCCAACGTCCTGACTTTC
cdr3_aa: CASDGPEGSGANVLTF

v_call: TRBV19
clone_size: .
cdr3_length: 13
j_call: TRBJ1-1
d_call: TRBD1
cdr3_nt: TGTGCCAGTACACCAGGGGGGTTCGCTGAAGCTTTCTTT
cdr3_aa: CASTPGGFAEAFF

v_call: TRBV27
clone_size: once
cdr3_length: 13
j_call: TRBJ1-1
d_call: .
cdr3_nt: TGTGCCAGCAGTTGGTCAGGGGCGGGTGAAGCTTTCTTT
cdr3_aa: CASSWSGAGEAFF

v_call: TRBV29-1
clone_size: .
cdr3_length: 13
j_call: TRBJ2-1
d_call: .
cdr3_nt: TGCAGCGTTGTGGGCTACAAAGTCGATGAGCAGTTCTTC
cdr3_aa: CSVVGYKVDEQFF

v_call: TRBV7-2
clone_size: .
cdr3_length: 13
j_call: TRBJ2-5
d_call: TRBD2
cdr3_nt: TGTGCCAGCAGCCCTATAGCGGGAGAGACCCAGTACTTC
cdr3_aa: CASSPIAGETQYF